This note documents a single T cell receptor beta chain sequence. Its antigen is still unknown. The data derive from a study of shared clonotypes between healthy human individuals. Points from the study as a whole: Depth was large, yet rarefaction showed that sorted-subset sequencing was incomplete.

Authors' analysis steps: Junction-only sequences without quality scores came from ImmunoSEQ, so filtering differed. Only in-frame clones appear in the TCRdb table, and some are missing; sequencing was by immunoSEQ multiplex PCR. The V and J calls and clone size are taken from that table; D and trimming were inferred from the DNA. The table lists about 2 million clones, over 85% of them singletons. CDR3 length: 15 amino acids. V lost 1 base and J lost 6, with 11 bases in between. Looked up from germline, CDR1 is SGHRS and CDR2 is YFSETQ. In the CD4+ fraction, cells were divided into CD45RA+ naive and CD45RA-negative memory subsets.

The sequenced material came from naive CD4+ T cells sorted from blood. The subset denotes: CD45RA+ positively selected. The chain combines TRBV5-1 with TRBJ1-6; D might be TRBD1 (5 bases). This sequence originates from a man aged 18-30 years in good health. CDR3 loop: CASSLTGHGNSPLHF. The CDR3 DNA is TGCGCCAGCAGCTTGACAGGTCACGGTAATTCACCCCTCCACTTT.